These 8 T cell receptor beta chains originate from one sample sequenced in a study of T cell repertoires in cytomegalovirus infection. TCRdb independently ran MiXCR on the reads; one entry per CDR3 protein. The table has about 360,000 distinct CDR3 sequences, 15% to 20% seen once. The sequencing input was PBMCs. The receptors were sampled from a human donor in good health (CMV status not recorded). Some clones in this sample may be carry-over from other donors' samples.

This clonotype was seen a handful of times. V and J are TRBV28 and TRBJ2-5, with 7 bases identical to TRBD2. The V segment lost 7 bases and the J segment 2 bases; nucleotides outside the gene matches: 7. The CDR3 is made up of 14 amino acids. The germline V gene has CDR1 MDHEN and CDR2 SYDVKM. This CDR3 reads CASTPQGLQETQYF. As DNA, the CDR3 is TGTGCCAGCACCCCGCAGGGACTACAAGAGACCCAGTACTTC. Drawing the rest from reference TRBV28 and TRBJ2-5, the complete variable domain is DVKVTQSSRYLVKRTGEKVFLECVQDMDHENMFWYRQDPGLGLRLIYFSYDVKMKEKGDIPEGYSVSREKKERFSLILESASTNQTSMYLCASTPQGLQETQYFGPGTRLLVL.

This clonotype was detected many times. The chain links TRBV12-3 or TRBV12-4 to TRBJ2-5; 9 bases are shared with TRBD1. V was pared by 7 bases and J by 2 bases, with 5 bases of the junction left unmatched. The CDR3 totals 14 residues. In nucleotides, the CDR3 is TGTGCCAGCAATCCCGGGACAGGGCAAGAGACCCAGTACTTC. Translation gives CASNPGTGQETQYF.

The chain links TRBV7-2 to TRBJ2-2, with D maybe TRBD2 (5 bases). The CDR3 consists of 14 residues. Trimming shortened V by 5 bases and J by 2 bases, and 9 bases separated the two germline ends. Germline V gives CDR1 SGHTA, CDR2 FQGNSA. CDR3 amino acids: CASSPGLNTGELFF. In DNA form, the CDR3 reads TGTGCCAGCAGCCCCGGACTCAACACCGGGGAGCTGTTTTTT.

This clonotype was counted a few times. V is TRBV27 and J is TRBJ2-5; 13 bases match TRBD2. The CDR3 runs to 17 residues. V lost 1 base and J lost 7; bases outside the gene matches: 9. The germline gives CDR1 MNHEY, CDR2 SMNVEV (reference sequence). Written as DNA, the CDR3 is TGTGCCAGCAGTTTATTCGGACTAGCGGGGGACACGGGGACCCAGTACTTC. Encoded protein: CASSLFGLAGDTGTQYF.

This clonotype was detected ten times or more. V and J are TRBV7-6 and TRBJ1-2; a possible D gene is TRBD1 (6 bases). Germline V lookup: CDR1 SGHVS, CDR2 FNYEAQ. The length of the CDR3 is 13 residues. Between the trimmed V and J ends, which lost 6 bases and 7 bases, there was a span of 15 bases. The DNA of the CDR3 is TGTGCCAGCAGTCTAACCGGGACAACTGGCTACACCTTC. Its protein product is CASSLTGTTGYTF.

This chain uses TRBV7-6 with TRBJ2-2; unclear D gene. This CDR3 spans 17 amino acids. Per the germline V gene, CDR1 is SGHVS and CDR2 is FNYEAQ. Trimming took 2 bases from V and 2 from J, leaving 15 bases between them. CDR3 sequence (DNA): TGTGCCAGCAGCTTACCCCGAGCTGAGGAAAACACCGGGGAGCTGTTTTTT. This sequence encodes CASSLPRAEENTGELFF.

The CDR3 coding sequence is TGCAGTGCTACCCCCACGGGGGGCTGGGAGACCCAGTACTTC. Its protein is CSATPTGGWETQYF. The chain joins TRBV20-1 to TRBJ2-5; D perhaps matches TRBD2 (7 bases). Germline lookup yields CDR1 DFQATT and CDR2 SNEGSKA (reference sequence). The CDR3 is made up of 14 amino acids. V gave up 4 bases and J gave up 5 bases, with 17 bases separating them.

This clonotype was seen many times. The chain joins TRBV12-3 or TRBV12-4 to TRBJ1-6; TRBD1 agrees at 9 bases. The junction had 0 bases not matched to a gene; V was cut back by 6 bases and J by 6 bases. CDR3 size: 13 residues. CDR3 residues: CASRGQGNSPLHF. CDR3 nucleotides: TGTGCCAGCAGGGGACAGGGTAATTCACCCCTCCACTTT.